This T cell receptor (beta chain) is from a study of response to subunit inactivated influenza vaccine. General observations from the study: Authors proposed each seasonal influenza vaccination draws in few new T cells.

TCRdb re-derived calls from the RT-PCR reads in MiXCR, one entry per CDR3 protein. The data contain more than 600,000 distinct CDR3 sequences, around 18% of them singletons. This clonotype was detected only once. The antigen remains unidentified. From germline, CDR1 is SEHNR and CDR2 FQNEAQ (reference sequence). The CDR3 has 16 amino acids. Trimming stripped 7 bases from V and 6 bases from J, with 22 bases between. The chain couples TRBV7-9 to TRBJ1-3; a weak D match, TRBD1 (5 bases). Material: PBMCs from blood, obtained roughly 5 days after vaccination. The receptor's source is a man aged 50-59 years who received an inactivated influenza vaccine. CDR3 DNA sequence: TGTGCCAGCATCTCCGCAAAATCGGGGGACCTAAACACCATATATTTT. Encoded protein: CASISAKSGDLNTIYF. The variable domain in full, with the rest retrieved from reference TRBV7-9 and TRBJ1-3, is DTGVSQNPRHKITKRGQNVTFRCDPISEHNRLYWYRQTLGQGPEFLTYFQNEAQLEKSRLLSDRFSAERPKGSFSTLEIQRTEQGDSAMYLCASISAKSGDLNTIYFGEGSWLTVV.